The 22 T cell receptor beta chains in this list originate from one sample, sequenced in a study of stem cell transplantation in POMP-related autoinflammatory disease. Findings and limits, study-wide: Unique TRB V-J gene pairings were limited in number in patients with PRAID. Across all analyzed T-cell subsets, patients with PRAID tended toward reduced diversity and increased clonality.

The method was immunoSEQ multiplex PCR; TCRdb's version includes in-frame clones alone and lacks a portion of them. The sample shows 11,000 or so clones, around 87% of them seen only once. For these receptors, no antigen is known. Material: CD8+ T cells from PBMCs, obtained before stem cell transplantation. The receptor set was obtained from a human donor with POMP-related autoinflammation and immune dysregulation (PRAID).

The chain couples TRBV4-1 to TRBJ1-2; weak D call: TRBD1 (5 bases). There are 14 residues in the CDR3. The germline gives CDR1 MGHRA, CDR2 YSYEKL. Trimming took 0 bases from V and 7 from J, leaving 12 bases between them. CDR3 sequence: CASSQDQRDRGYTF. In DNA form, the CDR3 reads TGCGCCAGCAGCCAAGATCAAAGGGACCGTGGCTACACCTTC.

The V call is TRBV9, the J call TRBJ2-7, with D unresolved. Per the germline V gene, CDR1 is SGDLS and CDR2 is YYNGEE. The CDR3 covers 14 residues. The V gene lost 4 bases and the J gene lost 4 bases, with 15 bases spanning the gap. CDR3 region: CASSPDQYLYEQYF. In nucleotides, the CDR3 is TGTGCCAGCAGCCCCGACCAATACCTTTACGAGCAGTACTTC.

This CDR3 is CASSLTGTSRIYEQYF. The CDR3 DNA reads TGTGCCAGCAGTCTAACCGGGACTAGCAGAATCTACGAGCAGTACTTC. The rearrangement links TRBV27 to TRBJ2-7; 9 bases line up with TRBD2. Germline loops: CDR1 MNHEY, CDR2 SMNVEV (reference sequence). V was pared by 5 bases and J by 3 bases, with 11 bases of the junction left unmatched. The CDR3 loop spans 16 amino acids.

J is TRBJ1-6 and V is TRBV19; D is perhaps TRBD1 (5 bases). From germline, CDR1 is LNHDA and CDR2 SQIVND (reference sequence). The CDR3 is 14 amino acids. The V and J ends lost 6 bases and 9 bases respectively, with 15 bases between them. For the CDR3, the DNA is TGTGCCAGTAGCCCGGGTGGGGGATTTTCACCCCTCCACTTT. It specifies CASSPGGGFSPLHF.

The chain is built from TRBV2 and TRBJ1-1, with D perhaps TRBD1 (5 bases). The CDR3 is 13 amino acids. The germline gives CDR1 SNHLY, CDR2 FYNNEI. CDR3 DNA: TGTGCAGGGACCCGGCCCATGAACACTGAAGCTTTCTTT. As protein: CAGTRPMNTEAFF.

The chain combines TRBV30 with TRBJ2-1; D ambiguous. CDR1 and CDR2 (germline): GTSNPN, SVGIG (reference sequence). This CDR3 spans 16 amino acids. The V end lost 0 bases, the J end lost 0 bases, and 12 bases lay between the germline ends. CDR3 DNA sequence: TGTGCCTGGAGTGTGGCGCGAAGGAGCTCCTACAATGAGCAGTTCTTC. Residues: CAWSVARRSSYNEQFF.

J is TRBJ2-7 and V is TRBV6-5; D unclear. This CDR3 spans 13 amino acids. Trimming shortened V by 2 bases and J by 6 bases, and 11 bases separated the two germline ends. Looked up from germline, CDR1 is MNHEY and CDR2 is SVGAGI. CDR3 region: CASSYHPSSEQYF. The CDR3 DNA is TGTGCCAGCAGTTACCATCCCAGCTCCGAGCAGTACTTC.

The V call is TRBV28, the J call TRBJ1-5; D perhaps matches TRBD1 (5 bases). Trimming stripped 6 bases from V and 7 bases from J, with 16 bases between. The germline CDR1 and CDR2 sequences are MDHEN and SYDVKM. The CDR3 covers 14 residues. The CDR3 protein is CASSQRSRGQPQHF. The DNA for the CDR3 is TGTGCCAGCAGCCAACGAAGCCGGGGGCAGCCCCAGCATTTT.

This clone was picked up one time. This chain connects TRBV13 to TRBJ2-3; 7 positions match TRBD2. CDR1 and CDR2 from the germline V gene are PRHDT and FYEKMQ (reference sequence). V lost 5 bases and J lost 2; bases outside the gene matches: 10. The CDR3 is made up of 16 amino acids. CDR3 nucleotide sequence: TGTGCCAGCAGCCCGAGTACTAGCGAATCCACAGATACGCAGTATTTT. Protein product: CASSPSTSESTDTQYF. Together with reference TRBV13 and TRBJ2-3, the CDR3 gives the full variable domain: AAGVIQSPRHLIKEKRETATLKCYPIPRHDTVYWYQQGPGQDPQFLISFYEKMQSDKGSIPDRFSAQQFSDYHSELNMSSLELGDSALYFCASSPSTSESTDTQYFGPGTRLTVL.

This chain links TRBV30 with TRBJ2-5; D remains ambiguous. CDR3 length equals 11 residues. Germline CDR1 is GTSNPN and CDR2 is SVGIG (reference sequence). V was cut by 0 bases and J by 13 bases, with 12 bases left in between. In DNA, the CDR3 is TGTGCCTGGAGTGTACTGGGTGTTTGGTACTTC. It encodes CAWSVLGVWYF.

V usage is TRBV4-1 and J usage is TRBJ2-3, with 8 bases aligning to TRBD2. V trimming: 0 bases; J trimming: 4 bases; junction bases outside the gene matches: 9. The germline CDR1 and CDR2 sequences are MGHRA and YSYEKL. This CDR3 region has 17 residues. Here the CDR3 DNA reads TGCGCCAGCAGCCAAGAAATCTCCCAGCGGGGGTCAGATACGCAGTATTTT. It specifies CASSQEISQRGSDTQYF.

The chain recombines TRBV10-1 with TRBJ2-7; D remains unclear. The CDR3 extends over 14 amino acids. The V and J ends lost 10 bases and 5 bases respectively, with 21 bases between them. Germline loops: CDR1 WNHNN, CDR2 SYGVQD (reference sequence). CDR3 in DNA: TGCGCCACCTCTAAGGCGGATTTTCCTAACGAGCAGTACTTC. This codes for CATSKADFPNEQYF.

This rearrangement joins TRBV30 to TRBJ1-1, with no clear D. CDR1 and CDR2 (germline): GTSNPN, SVGIG (reference sequence). Trimming removed 1 base from V and 0 bases from J, with 6 bases in between. The CDR3 is 13 residues long. Here the CDR3 DNA reads TGTGCCTGGAGTGAATTTCTGAACACTGAAGCTTTCTTT. This translates into CAWSEFLNTEAFF.

CDR3 sequence reads: CASSIQGSPFYGYTF. In DNA, the CDR3 is TGTGCCAGCAGCATCCAGGGCTCCCCTTTCTATGGCTACACCTTC. This chain connects TRBV28 to TRBJ1-2, with a weak D call TRBD1 (5 bases). CDR1 is MDHEN, CDR2 SYDVKM, per germline. V was cut by 6 bases and J by 4 bases, with 18 bases left in between. The CDR3 covers 15 residues.

The chain is built from TRBV13 and TRBJ2-3, with D unclear. In germline, CDR1 is PRHDT, CDR2 FYEKMQ (reference sequence). V dropped 5 bases and J dropped 7 bases, with 10 bases sitting between them. This CDR3 contains 12 residues. The DNA for the CDR3 is TGTGCCAGCAGCCTGATCGGTAATACGCAGTATTTT. Its translation: CASSLIGNTQYF.

The J gene is TRBJ1-1, the V gene TRBV5-8, with 11 bases that match TRBD1. CDR3 length: 12 amino acids. Trimming removed 3 bases from V and 11 bases from J; junction bases left unmatched: 3. CDR1 is SGHTS and CDR2 is YDEGEE in the germline V gene. The CDR3 region has the DNA TGTGCCAGCAGCTGGGACAGGGGGACCGCTTTCTTT. Translating gives CASSWDRGTAFF.

The chain has TRBV19 and TRBJ1-2; no definite D call. This CDR3 region has 12 residues. V lost 3 bases and J 4 bases, leaving 6 bases between the germline ends. Germline values: CDR1 LNHDA, CDR2 SQIVND (reference sequence). The CDR3 sequence: CASSISSYGYTF. CDR3 bases: TGTGCCAGTAGTATCAGCAGCTATGGCTACACCTTC.

The J gene is TRBJ2-1, the V gene TRBV4-1; 8 positions agree with TRBD2. CDR1 is MGHRA, CDR2 YSYEKL, per germline. The CDR3 sequence is 16 residues long. Unmatched junction bases numbered 5, after V lost 0 bases and J lost 4 bases. This chain's CDR3 is CASSQDGASGYNEQFF. Here the CDR3 DNA reads TGCGCCAGCAGCCAAGATGGGGCTAGCGGGTACAATGAGCAGTTCTTC.

This clone was seen just once. The chain couples TRBV28 to TRBJ2-4; 7 bases map to TRBD1. Germline CDR1 reads MDHEN; CDR2 reads SYDVKM. V was clipped by 6 bases and J by 0 bases; unmatched bases: 8. CDR3 length: 16 residues. The CDR3 protein is CASSSLTGEAKNIQYF. DNA for the CDR3: TGTGCCAGCAGCTCCCTAACAGGGGAAGCCAAAAACATTCAGTACTTC.

The chain combines TRBV9 with TRBJ2-3; D not resolved. The V gene lost 0 bases and the J gene lost 7 bases, with 15 bases spanning the gap. Per germline, CDR1 SGDLS and CDR2 YYNGEE. This CDR3 is built from 15 residues. The CDR3 region has the DNA TGTGCCAGCAGCGTAGGAGAGGCCACCCTAAATACGCAGTATTTT. The encoded protein is CASSVGEATLNTQYF. Full variable domain (rest looked up from reference TRBV9 and TRBJ2-3): DSGVTQTPKHLITATGQRVTLRCSPRSGDLSVYWYQQSLDQGLQFLIQYYNGEERAKGNILERFSAQQFPDLHSELNLSSLELGDSALYFCASSVGEATLNTQYFGPGTRLTVL.

This clone has only one observation. The V call is TRBV27, the J call TRBJ1-5; D is unresolved. Looked up from germline, CDR1 is MNHEY and CDR2 is SMNVEV (reference sequence). Trimming stripped 3 bases from V and 3 bases from J, with 9 bases between. CDR3 length equals 14 residues. Here the CDR3 DNA reads TGTGCCAGCAGTTTGAAGGCTGACAATCAGCCCCAGCATTTT. Residues: CASSLKADNQPQHF.

V is TRBV29-1 and J is TRBJ2-2; TRBD2 is a possible D gene (5 bases). V was trimmed by 5 bases and J by 5 bases, leaving 9 bases between them. The CDR3 sequence is 12 residues long. The germline V gene has CDR1 SQVTM and CDR2 ANQGSEA. CDR3 region: CSVIGRTGELFF. The CDR3 DNA follows: TGCAGCGTTATTGGGAGAACCGGGGAGCTGTTTTTT.